These T cell receptor beta chains were read from a single sample in a study of blood T cell repertoires in COVID-19. Profiling relied on immunoSEQ multiplex PCR, and the TCRdb table lists in-frame clones only, not all of them. The sample consists of about 220,000 clones, around four fifths of them appearing once. Input material: PBMCs or T cells enriched from blood (not recorded which). The receptors were gathered from a woman aged 50 to 60 who had been exposed to COVID-19. The CDR3 runs from the conserved cysteine through the conserved F or W. D genes are given only for firm matches. Some rows mark clone size as missing; the rest say once, few, many or name a class of expanded clone.

J: TRBJ1-1
V: TRBV7-9
D: NA
size: NA
CDR3: CASSQGGGLRIAFF
DNA: TGTGCCAGCAGCCAAGGTGGGGGGTTAAGAATCGCTTTCTTT

J: TRBJ1-1
V: TRBV5-1
D: NA
size: few
CDR3: CASSIDSGGIEAFF
DNA: TGCGCCAGCAGCATAGACAGTGGGGGGATTGAAGCTTTCTTT

J: TRBJ1-6
V: TRBV19
D: TRBD1
size: once
CDR3: CASKDRGPLHF
DNA: TGTGCCAGCAAGGACAGGGGACCCCTCCACTTT

J: TRBJ1-3
V: TRBV6-5
D: TRBD1
size: many
CDR3: CASSRGAVGNTIYF
DNA: TGTGCCAGCTCCAGGGGGGCGGTAGGAAACACCATATATTTT

J: TRBJ2-7
V: TRBV6-6
D: NA
size: NA
CDR3: CASSYSRQLDYEQYF
DNA: TGTGCCAGCAGTTACTCGCGACAGCTAGACTACGAGCAGTACTTC

J: TRBJ2-3
V: TRBV10-3
D: NA
size: NA
CDR3: CAISGGTGTDTQYF
DNA: TGTGCCATCAGTGGAGGGACTGGCACAGATACGCAGTATTTT

J: TRBJ1-6
V: TRBV21-1
D: NA
size: NA
CDR3: CASQVRDRVSEGPPLHF
DNA: TGTGCCAGTCAAGTCCGGGACAGGGTTTCGGAGGGGCCACCCCTCCACTTT

J: TRBJ2-5
V: TRBV5-5
D: TRBD2
size: few
CDR3: CASCSFGRAGIGQETQYF
DNA: TGTGCCAGCTGCTCGTTTGGGCGAGCGGGGATCGGTCAAGAGACCCAGTACTTC

J: TRBJ2-5
V: TRBV5-1
D: TRBD2
size: NA
CDR3: CASSSQAGGSQTQYF
DNA: TGCGCCAGCAGCTCACAAGCGGGGGGGTCTCAGACCCAGTACTTC

J: TRBJ2-5
V: TRBV7-6
D: TRBD1
size: once
CDR3: CASSRGPGQGEETQYF
DNA: TGTGCCAGCAGCCGCGGACCGGGACAGGGTGAAGAGACCCAGTACTTC

J: TRBJ2-7
V: TRBV19
D: NA
size: NA
CDR3: CASSIGRPADEQYF
DNA: TGTGCCAGTAGTATAGGCAGGCCCGCCGACGAGCAGTACTTC

J: TRBJ1-1
V: TRBV5-1
D: TRBD1
size: NA
CDR3: CASSFRTGQKNTEAFF
DNA: TGCGCCAGCAGCTTCCGGACAGGCCAAAAGAACACTGAAGCTTTCTTT

J: TRBJ2-5
V: TRBV2
D: TRBD2
size: NA
CDR3: CASSLGTSGGMETQYF
DNA: TGTGCCAGCTCTCTCGGGACTAGCGGGGGGATGGAGACCCAGTACTTC

J: TRBJ2-5
V: TRBV30
D: TRBD1
size: once
CDR3: CACGQEETQYF
DNA: TGTGCCTGCGGACAGGAGGAGACCCAGTACTTC

J: TRBJ1-4
V: TRBV30
D: TRBD1
size: NA
CDR3: CAWSKNPTGAEKLFF
DNA: TGTGCCTGGAGCAAGAATCCGACAGGGGCGGAAAAACTGTTTTTT

J: TRBJ2-1
V: TRBV4-1
D: NA
size: NA
CDR3: CASSQVVGGASYNEQFF
DNA: TGCGCCAGCAGCCAAGTAGTCGGCGGGGCCTCCTACAATGAGCAGTTCTTC

J: TRBJ1-1
V: TRBV7-2
D: TRBD1
size: NA
CDR3: CASSLAGTAVRSFF
DNA: TGTGCCAGCAGCTTAGCCGGGACAGCAGTGAGGTCCTTCTTT

J: TRBJ2-5
V: TRBV4-2
D: TRBD2
size: NA
CDR3: CASSQGLAGGPRETQYF
DNA: TGTGCCAGCAGCCAGGGACTAGCGGGGGGGCCGAGGGAGACCCAGTACTTC

J: TRBJ1-1
V: TRBV4-1
D: NA
size: few
CDR3: CASSQVGAPTRGKAEAFF
DNA: TGCGCCAGCAGCCAAGTTGGGGCCCCCACGCGGGGAAAGGCTGAAGCTTTCTTT

J: TRBJ1-2
V: TRBV28
D: TRBD1
size: once
CDR3: CASSSRGTGDLNYGYTF
DNA: TGTGCCAGCAGTTCCCGGGGGACAGGGGACCTTAACTATGGCTACACCTTC

J: TRBJ2-1
V: TRBV7-3
D: TRBD1
size: NA
CDR3: CASSLTRGQYNEQFF
DNA: TGTGCCAGCAGCTTAACCAGGGGGCAATACAATGAGCAGTTCTTC

J: TRBJ2-3
V: TRBV4-1
D: TRBD1
size: NA
CDR3: CASSQVGTGGSTDTQYF
DNA: TGCGCCAGCAGCCAAGTGGGGACAGGGGGGAGCACAGATACGCAGTATTTT

J: TRBJ2-7
V: TRBV18
D: NA
size: NA
CDR3: CASSPTSDSPRSEQYF
DNA: TGTGCCAGCTCACCTACGTCGGACAGCCCAAGGAGCGAGCAGTACTTC

J: TRBJ1-5
V: TRBV19
D: NA
size: NA
CDR3: CASSIFRAGGVYQPQHF
DNA: TGTGCCAGTAGTATATTTCGGGCGGGAGGGGTCTATCAGCCCCAGCATTTT

J: TRBJ2-2
V: TRBV2
D: TRBD1
size: few
CDR3: CASQRQGDTGELFF
DNA: TGTGCCAGCCAGCGACAGGGCGACACCGGGGAGCTGTTTTTT

J: TRBJ2-5
V: TRBV11-2
D: TRBD1
size: NA
CDR3: CASSLEGGDQETQYF
DNA: TGTGCCAGCAGCTTAGAAGGGGGCGACCAAGAGACCCAGTACTTC

J: TRBJ1-5
V: TRBV27
D: NA
size: NA
CDR3: CASSTGQGPQHF
DNA: TGTGCCAGCAGTACAGGGCAGGGGCCCCAGCATTTT

J: TRBJ1-2
V: TRBV5-8
D: NA
size: NA
CDR3: CASSRTGSYGYTF
DNA: TGTGCCAGCAGCCGTACGGGGAGCTATGGCTACACCTTC

J: TRBJ1-1
V: TRBV18
D: TRBD1
size: NA
CDR3: CASSRDRGTEAFF
DNA: TGTGCCAGCTCACGGGACAGGGGCACTGAAGCTTTCTTT

J: TRBJ1-2
V: TRBV6-5
D: NA
size: NA
CDR3: CASSGGLSNYGYTF
DNA: TGTGCCAGCAGCGGAGGGCTCTCTAACTATGGCTACACCTTC

J: TRBJ2-7
V: TRBV5-3
D: NA
size: NA
CDR3: CARSLVSRPLPYEQYF
DNA: TGTGCCAGAAGCTTGGTGTCTCGTCCCCTACCCTACGAGCAGTACTTC

J: TRBJ1-5
V: TRBV30
D: TRBD1
size: NA
CDR3: CAWTSTGGNQPQHF
DNA: TGTGCCTGGACCTCGACAGGGGGCAATCAGCCCCAGCATTTT

J: TRBJ1-1
V: TRBV7-9
D: TRBD1
size: NA
CDR3: CASSLIGQATEAFF
DNA: TGTGCCAGCAGCTTAATCGGACAGGCCACTGAAGCTTTCTTT

J: TRBJ1-2
V: TRBV21-1
D: NA
size: once
CDR3: CASSKVAEGEGGYTF
DNA: TGTGCCAGCAGCAAAGTGGCGGAGGGGGAGGGTGGCTACACCTTC

J: TRBJ1-1
V: TRBV5-1
D: NA
size: NA
CDR3: CASRGQGFSPAGSPVEAFF
DNA: TGCGCCAGCAGAGGCCAGGGATTCTCTCCGGCGGGAAGCCCCGTTGAAGCTTTCTTT

J: TRBJ2-6
V: TRBV19
D: NA
size: NA
CDR3: CATCPDNLSGANVLTF
DNA: TGTGCCACCTGCCCGGACAACCTCTCTGGGGCCAACGTCCTGACTTTC

J: TRBJ1-2
V: TRBV25-1
D: TRBD1
size: NA
CDR3: CASSSSGGANYGYTF
DNA: TGTGCCAGCAGTAGCTCAGGGGGAGCTAACTATGGCTACACCTTC

J: TRBJ1-1
V: TRBV11-3
D: TRBD1
size: few
CDR3: CASSLDAGTGGRAEAFF
DNA: TGTGCCAGCAGCTTAGATGCCGGGACAGGGGGCCGCGCTGAAGCTTTCTTT

J: TRBJ2-1
V: TRBV4-3
D: TRBD1
size: NA
CDR3: CASSHFAGTGGYNEQFF
DNA: TGCGCCAGCAGCCACTTTGCCGGGACAGGGGGTTACAATGAGCAGTTCTTC

J: TRBJ1-5
V: TRBV7-6
D: NA
size: NA
CDR3: CASSLIAGQPQHF
DNA: TGTGCCAGCAGCTTAATTGCGGGGCAGCCCCAGCATTTT

J: TRBJ2-1
V: TRBV6-2/TRBV6-3
D: TRBD2
size: NA
CDR3: CASSLRPSGHNEQFF
DNA: TGTGCCAGCAGCCTCCGACCTAGCGGGCACAATGAGCAGTTCTTC

J: TRBJ1-2
V: TRBV7-9
D: TRBD1
size: few
CDR3: CASSLGTGDYGYTF
DNA: TGTGCCAGCAGCTTAGGTACAGGGGACTATGGCTACACCTTC

J: TRBJ2-4
V: TRBV18
D: NA
size: few
CDR3: CASSPQVGGNIQYF
DNA: TGTGCCAGCTCACCCCAGGTTGGGGGGAACATTCAGTACTTC

J: TRBJ1-1
V: TRBV12-3/TRBV12-4
D: NA
size: NA
CDR3: CASSSGVSTEAFF
DNA: TGTGCCAGCAGTTCAGGGGTGAGCACTGAAGCTTTCTTT

J: TRBJ1-1
V: TRBV12-3/TRBV12-4
D: NA
size: once
CDR3: CASSFIGTEAFF
DNA: TGTGCCAGCAGTTTCATCGGCACTGAAGCTTTCTTT